The 30 T cell receptor beta chains presented below share a single source sample, sequenced in a study of cytomegalovirus exposure and HLA in healthy donors. Sequencing was performed with immunoSEQ multiplex PCR; in TCRdb, only in-frame clones are kept and a portion is missing. The data hold fewer than 90,000 clones, with more than 70% observed a single time. The sequenced sample consisted of PBMCs. The receptors stem from a woman between 18 and 29 years old in good health and CMV-seropositive.

This clone occurred once. The rearrangement links TRBV6-5 to TRBJ1-2; 7 nucleotides line up with TRBD1. The CDR3 has 14 amino acids. The germline V gene encodes CDR1 MNHEY and CDR2 SVGAGI. V lost 0 bases and J lost 4; bases outside the gene matches: 2. CDR3 residues: CASSYSGDSYGYTF. The CDR3 DNA reads TGTGCCAGCAGTTACTCGGGGGACAGCTATGGCTACACCTTC.

This chain connects TRBV4-2 to TRBJ2-7; TRBD2 matches 11 bases. The CDR3 contains 15 residues. Trimming cost V 2 bases and J 7 bases; bases outside gene matches: 7. Per germline, CDR1 LGHNA and CDR2 YNFKEQ. CDR3 nucleotide sequence: TGTGCCAGCAGCCAACTAGCGGGGGGATTTGGGGAGCAGTACTTC. It encodes CASSQLAGGFGEQYF.

This clone was counted once. The chain carries TRBV7-3 and TRBJ2-4, with D uncertain. Germline V gene data show CDR1 as SGHTA and CDR2 as FQGTGA. CDR3 size: 15 residues. The germline V and J ends were trimmed by 2 bases and 1 base, with 9 bases remaining between them. Here the CDR3 reads CASSLGTGAKNIQYF. CDR3 in DNA: TGTGCCAGCAGCTTAGGTACCGGTGCCAAAAACATTCAGTACTTC.

The genes are TRBV6-1 and TRBJ2-7; D not resolved. With 3 bases removed from V and 6 bases from J, the gap between germline ends came to 6 bases. CDR3 size: 11 residues. Germline V lookup: CDR1 MNHNS, CDR2 SASEGT. The CDR3 spells CASSDSGEQYF. CDR3 nucleotides: TGTGCCAGCAGTGACTCGGGCGAGCAGTACTTC.

The CDR3 protein is CASSIVVGRVGANVLTF. For the CDR3, the DNA is TGTGCCAGTAGTATTGTGGTAGGCAGGGTCGGGGCCAACGTCCTGACTTTC. J is TRBJ2-6 and V is TRBV19; a weak D match, TRBD1 (5 bases). Germline CDR1 reads LNHDA; CDR2 reads SQIVND (reference sequence). Trimming took 3 bases from V and 4 from J, leaving 16 bases between them. The CDR3 consists of 17 residues.

This clone was found a few times. This chain joins TRBV18 and TRBJ1-1; no clear D. Per germline, CDR1 KGHSH and CDR2 LQKENI. V dropped 3 bases and J dropped 5 bases, with 7 bases sitting between them. The CDR3 is 12 residues long. The chain's CDR3 is CASSPAETEAFF. The CDR3 DNA follows: TGTGCCAGCTCACCTGCGGAAACTGAAGCTTTCTTT.

The genes are TRBV27 and TRBJ2-7; D is uncertain. CDR3 length: 14 amino acids. Germline CDR1 and CDR2: MNHEY and SMNVEV (reference sequence). Trimming cost V 7 bases and J 2 bases, with 15 bases left between them. The CDR3 spells CASTSDPYTYEQYF. The DNA for the CDR3 is TGTGCCAGCACCTCAGATCCTTACACCTACGAGCAGTACTTC.

The chain carries TRBV19 and TRBJ2-1, with D perhaps TRBD1 (6 bases). The CDR3 spans 15 residues. Deletions cut 5 bases from V and 7 bases from J, with 18 bases between. CDR1 is LNHDA, CDR2 SQIVND, per germline (reference sequence). This CDR3 reads CASSSFAPRGNEQFF. CDR3 nucleotides: TGTGCCAGTAGTTCTTTCGCCCCGAGGGGGAATGAGCAGTTCTTC.

This rearrangement joins TRBV5-1 to TRBJ2-3; 11 nucleotides align to TRBD2. CDR3 length: 15 amino acids. V trimming: 2 bases; J trimming: 4 bases; junction bases outside the gene matches: 3. CDR1 SGHRS and CDR2 YFSETQ come from the germline V gene. CDR3 DNA: TGCGCCAGCAGCTTACTAGCGGGGGAGGCAGATACGCAGTATTTT. Its translation: CASSLLAGEADTQYF.

V and J are TRBV28 and TRBJ1-2; 7 bases are shared with TRBD1. The V and J ends lost 7 bases and 7 bases, in that order; junction bases with no gene match: 6. CDR3 length: 12 residues. CDR1 and CDR2 (germline): MDHEN, SYDVKM. CDR3 in DNA: TGTGCCAGCATGGCGCAGGGGGGTGGCTACACCTTC. This codes for CASMAQGGGYTF.

The V gene is TRBV30, the J gene TRBJ2-7; possible D gene TRBD1, 6 bases. V lost 0 bases to trimming and J lost 4 bases, with 10 bases between them. The CDR3 totals 13 residues. CDR1 is GTSNPN and CDR2 is SVGIG in the germline V gene (reference sequence). CDR3 protein: CAWSVGGAYEQYF. For the CDR3, the DNA is TGTGCCTGGAGTGTAGGGGGAGCTTACGAGCAGTACTTC.

This chain connects TRBV11-2 to TRBJ2-5; weak D call: TRBD1 (5 bases). The CDR3 runs 13 residues. The germline gives CDR1 SGHAT, CDR2 FQNNGV. The V end lost 1 base, the J end lost 6 bases, and 9 bases lay between the germline ends. Here the CDR3 reads CASSLGGAKTQYF. DNA of the CDR3: TGTGCCAGCAGCTTAGGTGGGGCGAAGACCCAGTACTTC.

This rearrangement joins TRBV19 to TRBJ1-1; D is uncertain. CDR1 and CDR2 from the germline V gene are LNHDA and SQIVND (reference sequence). The CDR3 is 11 residues long. The V gene lost 7 bases and the J gene lost 4 bases, with 7 bases spanning the gap. CDR3 coding DNA: TGTGCCAGTATAGGGAGCACTGAAGCTTTCTTT. Amino acids: CASIGSTEAFF.

The V call is TRBV6-5, the J call TRBJ1-6, with TRBD1 as a possible D gene (6 bases). The V gene lost 5 bases and the J gene lost 6 bases, with 11 bases spanning the gap. Germline V gene lookup returns CDR1 MNHEY and CDR2 SVGAGI. The CDR3 is made up of 14 amino acids. The CDR3 loop reads CASSQGGTNSPLHF. Here the CDR3 DNA reads TGTGCCAGCAGTCAAGGGGGTACTAATTCACCCCTCCACTTT.

The chain has TRBV11-2 and TRBJ1-3, with TRBD1 identical over 8 bases. Trimming cost V 5 bases and J 3 bases; bases outside gene matches: 9. The CDR3 covers 16 residues. Looked up from germline, CDR1 is SGHAT and CDR2 is FQNNGV. CDR3 sequence (DNA): TGTGCCAGCAGCCTTCGCCCGGGGACAGGTGGAAACACCATATATTTT. This codes for CASSLRPGTGGNTIYF.

The CDR3 sequence is CASSQEDRAKAQYF. Written as DNA, the CDR3 is TGCGCCAGCAGCCAAGAAGACAGGGCTAAGGCCCAGTACTTC. The J gene is TRBJ2-5, the V gene TRBV4-1, with TRBD1 identical over 7 bases. The CDR3 is made up of 14 amino acids. The junction had 7 bases not matched to a gene; V was cut back by 0 bases and J by 9 bases. The germline CDR1 and CDR2 sequences are MGHRA and YSYEKL.

V and J are TRBV28 and TRBJ2-5; D not certain. The CDR3 has 13 amino acids. The germline CDR1 and CDR2 sequences are MDHEN and SYDVKM. V was clipped by 8 bases and J by 5 bases, with 15 bases between them. The CDR3 region has the DNA TGTGCCAGCGGTGTGGCTGACGGGGAGACCCAGTACTTC. This sequence encodes CASGVADGETQYF.

This clone has a handful of counts. The chain joins TRBV6-1 to TRBJ1-3; 9 bases line up with TRBD1. V was clipped by 0 bases and J by 9 bases; unmatched bases: 6. Germline V gives CDR1 MNHNS, CDR2 SASEGT. The CDR3 has 15 amino acids. CDR3 region: CASSEATGGSGTIYF. CDR3 sequence (DNA): TGTGCCAGCAGTGAAGCGACAGGGGGAAGTGGCACCATATATTTT.

The gene calls are TRBV2 and TRBJ1-1; TRBD1 aligns across 7 bases. Unmatched junction bases numbered 9, after V lost 5 bases and J lost 6 bases. Germline lookup yields CDR1 SNHLY and CDR2 FYNNEI. This CDR3 spans 14 amino acids. CDR3 bases: TGTGCCAGCAGTCGGTTGACAGGGAGCCCTGAAGCTTTCTTT. This gives the protein CASSRLTGSPEAFF.

The CDR3 reads CASSSRRSGAQETQYF. In nucleotides, the CDR3 is TGTGCCAGCAGTTCCCGGAGGAGCGGGGCTCAAGAGACCCAGTACTTC. The V call is TRBV28, the J call TRBJ2-5; 7 bases line up with TRBD2. Trimming cost V 4 bases and J 2 bases; bases outside gene matches: 10. The CDR3 extends over 16 amino acids. Germline lookup yields CDR1 MDHEN and CDR2 SYDVKM.

The V call is TRBV5-1, the J call TRBJ2-2, with TRBD2 matching 10 bases. The germline V gene has CDR1 SGHRS and CDR2 YFSETQ. This CDR3 has 13 amino acids. V trimming: 4 bases; J trimming: 7 bases; junction bases outside the gene matches: 1. CDR3 nucleotide sequence: TGCGCCAGCAGCAGCGGGGGGGACGGGGAGCTGTTTTTT. This encodes CASSSGGDGELFF.

The chain uses TRBV5-1 and TRBJ1-2, with 8 bases fitting TRBD1. Germline V gene data show CDR1 as SGHRS and CDR2 as YFSETQ. J gave up 4 bases and V 4 bases, and 3 bases lay outside the gene matches. The CDR3 extends over 13 amino acids. The CDR3 loop is CASSGQGSYGYTF. The CDR3 DNA is TGCGCCAGCAGCGGACAGGGTTCCTATGGCTACACCTTC.

This chain links TRBV4-2 with TRBJ1-4; no definite D call. Trimming shortened V by 1 base and J by 4 bases, and 7 bases separated the two germline ends. This CDR3 is built from 14 residues. Germline assignment: CDR1 LGHNA and CDR2 YNFKEQ. The CDR3, as DNA: TGTGCCAGCAGCCAAGGAGGCGGTAATGAAAAACTGTTTTTT. It encodes CASSQGGGNEKLFF.

V gene TRBV7-2 combines with J gene TRBJ2-5, with TRBD2 identical over 10 bases. CDR1 is SGHTA and CDR2 is FQGNSA in the germline V gene. The J segment lost 14 bases and the V segment lost 1 base, leaving 10 bases of the junction unmatched. The CDR3 has 14 amino acids. CDR3 nucleotide sequence: TGTGCCAGCAGCTTAGGCTTTACTAGCGGGGCCGACTACTTC. Protein sequence: CASSLGFTSGADYF.

J is TRBJ2-1 and V is TRBV4-3, with D possibly being TRBD1 (6 bases). This CDR3 region has 15 residues. With 1 base removed from V and 3 bases from J, the gap between germline ends came to 10 bases. The germline CDR1 and CDR2 sequences are LGHNA and YSLEER. DNA for the CDR3: TGCGCCAGCAGCCAAGCCGCAGGGGTCTACAATGAGCAGTTCTTC. This gives the protein CASSQAAGVYNEQFF.

This chain joins TRBV30 and TRBJ1-3; 9 bases line up with TRBD1. Trimming removed 4 bases from V and 0 bases from J; junction bases left unmatched: 4. CDR1 is GTSNPN, CDR2 SVGIG, per germline (reference sequence). The length of the CDR3 is 15 residues. The DNA of the CDR3 is TGTGCCTGGATGGGGACAGGGATCTCTGGAAACACCATATATTTT. Translation: CAWMGTGISGNTIYF.

A single count supports this clone. V usage is TRBV30 and J usage is TRBJ2-5, with D perhaps TRBD2 (6 bases). Germline values: CDR1 GTSNPN, CDR2 SVGIG (reference sequence). V lost 4 bases and J lost 5, with 17 bases in between. This CDR3 has 14 residues. CDR3: CAWNYNKGLETQYF. In DNA, the CDR3 is TGTGCCTGGAATTATAATAAGGGACTGGAGACCCAGTACTTC. The full variable domain, in which reference TRBV30 and TRBJ2-5 provide the parts outside the CDR3, is SQTIHQWPATLVQPVGSPLSLECTVEGTSNPNLYWYRQAAGRGLQLLFYSVGIGQISSEVPQNLSASRPQDRQFILSSKKLLLSDSGFYLCAWNYNKGLETQYFGPGTRLLVL.

The V gene is TRBV29-1, the J gene TRBJ1-1; TRBD1 is a possible D gene (5 bases). Germline assignment: CDR1 SQVTM and CDR2 ANQGSEA. This CDR3 comprises 11 residues. V was shortened by 7 bases and J by 3 bases, with 9 bases between the two germline ends. CDR3 sequence reads: CSGSGDTEAFF. DNA of the CDR3: TGCAGCGGGTCGGGGGACACTGAAGCTTTCTTT. Full variable domain (rest looked up from reference TRBV29-1 and TRBJ1-1): SAVISQKPSRDICQRGTSLTIQCQVDSQVTMMFWYRQQPGQSLTLIATANQGSEATYESGFVIDKFPISRPNLTFSTLTVSNMSPEDSSIYLCSGSGDTEAFFGQGTRLTVV.

This clone was seen only a few times. The chain links TRBV9 to TRBJ1-2; D is unresolved. CDR1 and CDR2 from the germline V gene are SGDLS and YYNGEE. Trimming removed 3 bases from V and 2 bases from J, with 14 bases in between. This CDR3 spans 15 amino acids. This chain's CDR3 is CASSAQSGGNYGYTF. The CDR3 nucleotides are TGTGCCAGCAGCGCCCAATCGGGAGGGAACTATGGCTACACCTTC.

The V and J genes are TRBV2 and TRBJ1-4; D might be TRBD1 (5 bases). This CDR3 contains 14 residues. V was cut by 8 bases and J by 0 bases, with 10 bases left in between. CDR1 is SNHLY, CDR2 FYNNEI, per germline. In nucleotides, the CDR3 is TGTGCCAGCTTGCGGGACTCAACTAATGAAAAACTGTTTTTT. It encodes CASLRDSTNEKLFF.